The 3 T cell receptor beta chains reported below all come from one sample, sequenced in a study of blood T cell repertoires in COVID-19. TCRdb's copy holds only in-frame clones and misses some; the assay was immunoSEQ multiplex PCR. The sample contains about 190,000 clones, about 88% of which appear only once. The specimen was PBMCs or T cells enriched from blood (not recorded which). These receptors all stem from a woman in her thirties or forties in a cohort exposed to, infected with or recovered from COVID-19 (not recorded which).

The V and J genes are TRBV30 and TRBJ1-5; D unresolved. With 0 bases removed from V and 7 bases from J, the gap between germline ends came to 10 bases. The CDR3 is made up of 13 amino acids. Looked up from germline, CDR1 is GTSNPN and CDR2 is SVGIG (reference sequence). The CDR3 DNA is TGTGCCTGGAGTGTACAGAGGGAACAGCCCCAGCATTTT. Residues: CAWSVQREQPQHF.

Here the CDR3 DNA reads TGCGCCAGCAGCCAAGAGGGGATACAGGGAGGAAACACCATATATTTT. The encoded protein is CASSQEGIQGGNTIYF. The chain carries TRBV4-3 and TRBJ1-3; tentative D call: TRBD1 (6 bases). V lost 0 bases and J lost 4, with 13 bases in between. CDR1 and CDR2 from the germline V gene are LGHNA and YSLEER. The CDR3 consists of 16 residues.

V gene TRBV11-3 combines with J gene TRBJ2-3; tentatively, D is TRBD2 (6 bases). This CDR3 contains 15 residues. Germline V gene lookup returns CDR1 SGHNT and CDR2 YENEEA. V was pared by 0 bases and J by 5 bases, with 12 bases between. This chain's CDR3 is CASSLELRGGDTQYF. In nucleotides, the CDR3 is TGTGCCAGCAGCTTAGAGTTGAGGGGAGGAGATACGCAGTATTTT.